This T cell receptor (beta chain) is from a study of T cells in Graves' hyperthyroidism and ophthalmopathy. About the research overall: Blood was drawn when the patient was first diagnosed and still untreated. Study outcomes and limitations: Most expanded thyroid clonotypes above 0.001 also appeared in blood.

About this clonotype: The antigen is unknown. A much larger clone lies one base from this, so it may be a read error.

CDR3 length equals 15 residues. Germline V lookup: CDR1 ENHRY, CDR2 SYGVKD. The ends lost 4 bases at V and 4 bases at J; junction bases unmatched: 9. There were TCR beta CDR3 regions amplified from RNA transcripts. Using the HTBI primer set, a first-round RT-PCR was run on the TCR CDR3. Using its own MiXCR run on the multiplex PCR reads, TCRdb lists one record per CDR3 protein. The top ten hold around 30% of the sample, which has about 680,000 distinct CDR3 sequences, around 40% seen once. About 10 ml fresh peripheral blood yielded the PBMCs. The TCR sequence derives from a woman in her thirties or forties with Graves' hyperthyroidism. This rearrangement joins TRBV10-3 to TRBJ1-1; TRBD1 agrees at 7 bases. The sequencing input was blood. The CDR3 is CAISGTGHRSTEAFF. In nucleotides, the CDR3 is TGTGCCATCAGTGGGACAGGACATCGGAGCACTGAAGCTTTCTTT.